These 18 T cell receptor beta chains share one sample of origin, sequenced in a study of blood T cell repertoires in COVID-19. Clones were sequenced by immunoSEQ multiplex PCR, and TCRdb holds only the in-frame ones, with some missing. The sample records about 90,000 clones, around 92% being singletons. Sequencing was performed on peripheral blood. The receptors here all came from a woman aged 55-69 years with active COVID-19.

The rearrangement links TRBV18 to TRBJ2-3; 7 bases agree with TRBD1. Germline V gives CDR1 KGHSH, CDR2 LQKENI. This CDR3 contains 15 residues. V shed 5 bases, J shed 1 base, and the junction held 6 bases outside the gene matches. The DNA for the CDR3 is TGTGCCAGCTCATCCCTAACAGGGGGCACAGATACGCAGTATTTT. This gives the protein CASSSLTGGTDTQYF.

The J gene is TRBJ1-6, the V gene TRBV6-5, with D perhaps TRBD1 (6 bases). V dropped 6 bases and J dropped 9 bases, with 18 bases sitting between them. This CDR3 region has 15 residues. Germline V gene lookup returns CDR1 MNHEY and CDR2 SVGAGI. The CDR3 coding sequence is TGTGCCAGCAGCCGGGAGGGGGGGCAGATTTCACCCCTCCACTTT. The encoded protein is CASSREGGQISPLHF.

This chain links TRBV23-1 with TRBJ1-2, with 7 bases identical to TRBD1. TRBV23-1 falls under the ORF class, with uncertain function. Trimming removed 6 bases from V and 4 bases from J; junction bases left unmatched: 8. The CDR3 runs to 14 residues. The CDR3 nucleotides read TGCGCCAGCAGACTGGACAGGAGACTCTATGGCTACACCTTC. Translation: CASRLDRRLYGYTF.

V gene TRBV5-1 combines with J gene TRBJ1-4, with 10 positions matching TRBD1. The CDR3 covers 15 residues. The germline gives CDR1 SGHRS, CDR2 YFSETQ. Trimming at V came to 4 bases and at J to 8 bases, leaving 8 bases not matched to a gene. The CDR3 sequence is CASSGGTGDAEKLFF. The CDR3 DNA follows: TGCGCCAGCAGCGGCGGGACAGGGGATGCCGAAAAACTGTTTTTT.

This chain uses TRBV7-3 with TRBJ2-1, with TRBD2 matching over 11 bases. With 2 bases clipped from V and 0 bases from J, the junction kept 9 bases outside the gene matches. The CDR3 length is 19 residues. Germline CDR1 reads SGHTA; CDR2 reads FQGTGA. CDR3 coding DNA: TGTGCCAGCAGCTTAGGTACTAGCGGGAGTAGTTTCTCCTACAATGAGCAGTTCTTC. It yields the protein CASSLGTSGSSFSYNEQFF.

The CDR3 loop reads CASSLIPGQNTEAFF. In nucleotides, the CDR3 is TGTGCCAGCAGCTTGATACCGGGACAGAACACTGAAGCTTTCTTT. V and J are TRBV5-4 and TRBJ1-1; a possible D gene is TRBD1 (6 bases). The V and J ends lost 1 base and 1 base respectively, with 11 bases between them. Germline CDR1 reads SGHNT; CDR2 reads YYREEE (reference sequence). The CDR3 runs to 15 residues.

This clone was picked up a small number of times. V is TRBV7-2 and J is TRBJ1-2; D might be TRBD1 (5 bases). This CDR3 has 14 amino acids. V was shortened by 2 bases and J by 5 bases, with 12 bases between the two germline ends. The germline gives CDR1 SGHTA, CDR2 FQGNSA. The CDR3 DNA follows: TGTGCCAGCAGCTTACTTTTCAGGGCGTATGGCTACACCTTC. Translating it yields CASSLLFRAYGYTF.

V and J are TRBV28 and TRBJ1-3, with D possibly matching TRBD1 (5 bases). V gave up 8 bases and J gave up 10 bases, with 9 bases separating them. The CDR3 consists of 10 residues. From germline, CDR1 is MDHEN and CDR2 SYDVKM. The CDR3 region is CASLGGTIYF. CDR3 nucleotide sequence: TGTGCCAGCTTGGGGGGAACCATATATTTT.

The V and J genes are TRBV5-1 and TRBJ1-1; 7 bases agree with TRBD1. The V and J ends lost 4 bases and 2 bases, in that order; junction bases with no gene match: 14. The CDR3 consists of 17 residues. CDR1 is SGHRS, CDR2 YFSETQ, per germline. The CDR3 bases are TGCGCCAGCAGCCCCGGGACAGATCCCTCTCTTAACACTGAAGCTTTCTTT. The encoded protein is CASSPGTDPSLNTEAFF.

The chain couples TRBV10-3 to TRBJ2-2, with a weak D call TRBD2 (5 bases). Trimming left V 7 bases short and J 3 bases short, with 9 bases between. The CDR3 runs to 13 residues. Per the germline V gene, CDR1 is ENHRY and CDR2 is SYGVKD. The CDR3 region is CAITQRDTGELFF. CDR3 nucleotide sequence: TGTGCCATCACCCAGAGGGACACCGGGGAGCTGTTTTTT.

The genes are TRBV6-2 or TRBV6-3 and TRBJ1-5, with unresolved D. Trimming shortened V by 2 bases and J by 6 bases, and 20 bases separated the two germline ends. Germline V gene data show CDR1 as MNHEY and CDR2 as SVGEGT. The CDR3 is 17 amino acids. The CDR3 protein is CASSYPTGIASGQPQHF. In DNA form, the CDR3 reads TGTGCCAGCAGTTACCCGACGGGGATCGCATCAGGTCAGCCCCAGCATTTT.

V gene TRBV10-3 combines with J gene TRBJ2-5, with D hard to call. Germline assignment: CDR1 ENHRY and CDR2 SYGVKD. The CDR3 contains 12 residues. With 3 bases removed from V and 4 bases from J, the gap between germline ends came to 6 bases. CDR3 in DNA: TGTGCCATCAGTGACTCGGGAGAGACCCAGTACTTC. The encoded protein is CAISDSGETQYF.

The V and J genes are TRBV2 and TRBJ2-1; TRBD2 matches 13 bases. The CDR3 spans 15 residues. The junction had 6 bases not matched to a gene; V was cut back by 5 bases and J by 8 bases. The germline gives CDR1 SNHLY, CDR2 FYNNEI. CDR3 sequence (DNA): TGTGCCAGCAGTAAGAGGACTAGCGGGAGCGATGAGCAGTTCTTC. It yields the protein CASSKRTSGSDEQFF.

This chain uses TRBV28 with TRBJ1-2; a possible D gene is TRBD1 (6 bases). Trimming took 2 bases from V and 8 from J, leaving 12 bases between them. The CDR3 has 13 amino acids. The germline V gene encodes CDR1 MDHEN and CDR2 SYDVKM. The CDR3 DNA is TGTGCCAGCAGTTTACCGCAACAGGGAGGCTACACCTTC. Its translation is CASSLPQQGGYTF.

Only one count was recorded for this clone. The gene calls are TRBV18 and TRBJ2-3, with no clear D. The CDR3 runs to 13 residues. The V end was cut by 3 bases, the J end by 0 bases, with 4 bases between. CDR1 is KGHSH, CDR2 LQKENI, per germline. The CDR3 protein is CASSPPSTDTQYF. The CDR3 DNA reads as TGTGCCAGCTCACCTCCTAGCACAGATACGCAGTATTTT.

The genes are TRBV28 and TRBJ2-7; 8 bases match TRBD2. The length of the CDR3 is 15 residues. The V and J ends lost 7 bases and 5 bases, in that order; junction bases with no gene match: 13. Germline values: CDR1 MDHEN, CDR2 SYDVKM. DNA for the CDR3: TGTGCCAGCACCTCGGGGGGGGCAAGGTCCCACGAGCAGTACTTC. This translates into CASTSGGARSHEQYF.

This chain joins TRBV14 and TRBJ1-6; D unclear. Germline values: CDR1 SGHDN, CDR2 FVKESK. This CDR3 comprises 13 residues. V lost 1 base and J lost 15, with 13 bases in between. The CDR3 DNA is TGTGCCAGCAGCCAAGTCGGGGAGCTACTCCTCCACTTT. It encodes CASSQVGELLLHF.

This CDR3 reads CASSLEEAADTQYF. The CDR3, as DNA: TGCGCCAGCAGCTTGGAAGAGGCGGCAGATACGCAGTATTTT. The gene calls are TRBV5-1 and TRBJ2-3; D gene unclear. The CDR3 extends over 14 amino acids. Trimming took 0 bases from V and 4 from J, leaving 9 bases between them. In germline, CDR1 is SGHRS, CDR2 YFSETQ.